In this sample, the clone carrying this TCR beta chain turned up a few times. The antigen remains undetermined. Only in-frame clones appear in the TCRdb table, and some are missing; sequencing was by immunoSEQ multiplex PCR. The sample records some 69,000 clones, about 74% being singletons. The sample originates from a study of vaccination effects on CD4 cells after COVID-19. Study-level background: Post-vaccine sampling occurred a median 72 days after the second dose.

Germline assignment: CDR1 SGDLS and CDR2 YYNGEE. The CDR3 is 13 residues long. V was cut by 1 base and J by 0 bases, with 2 bases left in between. General observations from the study: Marked contraction was observed in infection-induced and vaccine-induced clones late after vaccination.

Viral peptide pools were used in the ViraFEST assay to expand antigen-specific CD4+ T cells, and sequencing came afterward. The culture ran for nine to ten days, and then CD4+ T cells were isolated. Two doses of either BNT162b2 or mRNA-1273 were given to each participant. People in the vaccine group had not been infected with SARS-CoV-2 before, and their nucleocapsid antibodies were negative. Cultures of fewer than 2.5 million PBMC per well contained 8 to 10 IU/ml IL-2 plus 10 ug/ml peptides. Sample: CD4+ T cells from PBMCs cultured with HCoV-229E spike peptides, taken after COVID-19 vaccination. The clonotype comes from a human donor who received a COVID-19 vaccine. The chain joins TRBV9 to TRBJ1-5, with D hard to call. CDR3: CASSVSSNQPQHF. The CDR3 DNA follows: TGTGCCAGCAGCGTAAGTAGCAATCAGCCCCAGCATTTT.